The 24 T cell receptor beta chains below all came from one sample that was sequenced in a study of spatial heterogeneity in lung cancer. Study-level points and caveats: Tumors with more nonsynonymous mutations had more expanded intratumoral alpha and beta TCRs.

The time point here: sample taken at primary tumor resection. A single record per CDR3 protein comes from TCRdb applying MiXCR to the 5' RACE reads. The sample records fewer than 12,000 distinct CDR3 sequences, about an eighth being singletons. No antigen is known for these receptors. Sequencing was performed on lung tumor tissue, taken at surgery. These receptors were taken from a male donor with early-stage non-small cell lung cancer.

At least ten counts were recorded for this clonotype. V is TRBV29-1 and J is TRBJ2-7; 12 bases agree with TRBD1. Germline V gene lookup returns CDR1 SQVTM and CDR2 ANQGSEA. The CDR3 contains 15 residues. Trimming cost V 6 bases and J 5 bases; bases outside gene matches: 11. The CDR3 is CSVASTGQGANEQYF. The CDR3 DNA sequence: TGCAGCGTCGCCTCAACGGGACAGGGGGCTAACGAGCAGTACTTC.

There are many counts of this clonotype. The chain employs TRBV28 and TRBJ2-7; D gene uncertain. The V end was cut by 2 bases, the J end by 6 bases, with 14 bases between. The CDR3 has 14 residues. Germline loops: CDR1 MDHEN, CDR2 SYDVKM. The CDR3 sequence: CASSLAGLYSEQYF. DNA for the CDR3: TGTGCCAGCAGTTTAGCTGGTCTCTATTCCGAGCAGTACTTC. Based on the CDR3 plus reference TRBV28 and TRBJ2-7, the full variable domain is DVKVTQSSRYLVKRTGEKVFLECVQDMDHENMFWYRQDPGLGLRLIYFSYDVKMKEKGDIPEGYSVSREKKERFSLILESASTNQTSMYLCASSLAGLYSEQYFGPGTRLTVT.

This clonotype was seen more than once but under ten times. The chain has TRBV20-1 and TRBJ2-7; possibly TRBD1 or TRBD2 for D (7 bases each). This CDR3 has 14 amino acids. Germline values: CDR1 DFQATT, CDR2 SNEGSKA (reference sequence). V was trimmed by 3 bases and J by 2 bases, leaving 14 bases between them. CDR3 bases: TGCAGTGCTAGTTGGCAGGGGGGGCCCTACGAGCAGTACTTC. It is translated as CSASWQGGPYEQYF.

This clonotype showed up many times. The V and J genes are TRBV10-1 and TRBJ2-2; TRBD1 is a possible D gene (5 bases). The germline V and J ends were trimmed by 6 bases and 0 bases, with 8 bases remaining between them. The CDR3 sequence is 14 residues long. In germline, CDR1 is WNHNN, CDR2 SYGVQD (reference sequence). Here the CDR3 reads CASRTETNTGELFF. In DNA form, the CDR3 reads TGCGCCAGCAGGACAGAGACGAACACCGGGGAGCTGTTTTTT.

This clonotype was seen more than once but under ten times. The V and J genes are TRBV6-2 or TRBV6-3 and TRBJ2-7; TRBD1 matches at 11 bases. Germline V CDR1 and CDR2: MNHEY, SVGEGT. The V gene end was trimmed by 4 bases and the J gene end by 3 bases; junction bases not matched to a gene: 5. The CDR3 is 15 amino acids. CDR3 nucleotides: TGTGCCAGCAGTTTCCCCGGGACAGGGGGCTACGAGCAGTACTTC. It translates to CASSFPGTGGYEQYF.

This clonotype was seen more than once but under ten times. The chain is built from TRBV7-2 and TRBJ1-2; 7 positions match TRBD1. Germline CDR1 and CDR2: SGHTA and FQGNSA. CDR3 length: 14 amino acids. Trimming cost V 2 bases and J 8 bases; bases outside gene matches: 8. The CDR3 is CASSLFGQGEGYTF. The DNA of the CDR3 is TGTGCCAGCAGCTTATTCGGGCAGGGGGAAGGCTACACCTTC. Full variable domain (rest looked up from reference TRBV7-2 and TRBJ1-2): GAGVSQSPSNKVTEKGKDVELRCDPISGHTALYWYRQSLGQGLEFLIYFQGNSAPDKSGLPSDRFSAERTGGSVSTLTIQRTQQEDSAVYLCASSLFGQGEGYTFGSGTRLTVV.

The chain is built from TRBV2 and TRBJ1-1; D call uncertain. This CDR3 spans 13 amino acids. CDR1 SNHLY and CDR2 FYNNEI come from the germline V gene. Trimming cost V 8 bases and J 0 bases, with 10 bases left between them. The chain's CDR3 is CASGVDLNTEAFF. The CDR3 DNA follows: TGTGCCAGCGGCGTAGATTTGAACACTGAAGCTTTCTTT.

The sample holds a few counts of this clonotype. CDR3 coding DNA: TGTGCCAGCAGCCTCGTCTTAATCGGCGGGGAGCTGTTTTTT. Translated, it gives CASSLVLIGGELFF. The J gene is TRBJ2-2, the V gene TRBV7-2; D call uncertain. The V gene's germline CDR1 is SGHTA and CDR2 FQGNSA. The V and J ends lost 5 bases and 7 bases respectively, with 14 bases between them. The CDR3 runs 14 residues.

This clonotype showed up just a few times. V and J are TRBV5-5 and TRBJ1-1; a possible D gene is TRBD1 (6 bases). The CDR3 loop spans 16 amino acids. Germline lookup yields CDR1 SGHKS and CDR2 YYEKEE (reference sequence). V gave up 1 base and J gave up 0 bases, with 13 bases separating them. The CDR3 bases are TGTGCCAGCAGCTTGTGGGGGGCAGGTTTGAACACTGAAGCTTTCTTT. It encodes CASSLWGAGLNTEAFF.

At least ten counts were recorded for this clonotype. The J gene is TRBJ2-1, the V gene TRBV6-2 or TRBV6-3, with no clear D. Trimming took off 2 bases at V and 5 bases at J, with 7 bases between the two ends. The germline CDR1 and CDR2 sequences are MNHEY and SVGEGT. This CDR3 spans 13 amino acids. CDR3 region: CASSYGQNNEQFF. In DNA form, the CDR3 reads TGTGCCAGCAGTTACGGTCAAAACAATGAGCAGTTCTTC.

In its sample, this clonotype is medium-sized. The gene calls are TRBV10-2 and TRBJ2-3; no reliable D call. The V and J ends lost 8 bases and 6 bases respectively, with 18 bases between them. There are 14 residues in the CDR3. Looked up from germline, CDR1 is WSHSY and CDR2 is SAAADI. CDR3 DNA: TGCGCCAGCGGCTTAAATAACGTGGAGGATACGCAGTATTTT. This gives the protein CASGLNNVEDTQYF.

This rearrangement joins TRBV6-2 or TRBV6-3 to TRBJ2-5; D may correspond to TRBD1 or TRBD2 (5 bases each). Germline CDR1 reads MNHEY; CDR2 reads SVGEGT. V lost 5 bases, J lost 9 bases, and 19 bases lay in between. CDR3 length: 14 residues. The CDR3 loop reads CASSRRDPPAAQYF. CDR3 coding DNA: TGTGCCAGCAGTCGCCGGGACCCACCCGCGGCCCAGTACTTC.

This clonotype was seen many times. The rearrangement links TRBV11-2 to TRBJ2-7, with 7 bases aligning to TRBD1. The germline CDR1 and CDR2 sequences are SGHAT and FQNNGV. V lost 5 bases to trimming and J lost 3 bases; unmatched junction nucleotides: 7. CDR3 length: 14 residues. CDR3 protein: CASSRRTGGYEQYF. The CDR3 DNA sequence: TGTGCCAGCAGCCGGCGGACAGGAGGCTACGAGCAGTACTTC.

Many counts were recorded for this clonotype. The J gene is TRBJ1-4, the V gene TRBV5-1, with TRBD1 as a possible D gene (6 bases). V gave up 4 bases and J gave up 1 base, with 8 bases separating them. This CDR3 has 14 amino acids. In germline, CDR1 is SGHRS, CDR2 YFSETQ. The CDR3 is CASSPQGTNEKLFF. The CDR3, as DNA: TGCGCCAGCAGCCCACAGGGAACTAATGAAAAACTGTTTTTT.

The V gene is TRBV19, the J gene TRBJ1-2; TRBD1 is a possible D gene (5 bases). The CDR3 is made up of 14 amino acids. V was clipped by 7 bases and J by 8 bases, with 20 bases between them. In germline, CDR1 is LNHDA, CDR2 SQIVND (reference sequence). The DNA of the CDR3 is TGTGCCAGTAAAGGTGGATTCGGCGGGGACGGCTACACCTTC. It is translated as CASKGGFGGDGYTF. The full variable domain, completed using reference TRBV19 and TRBJ1-2, is DGGITQSPKYLFRKEGQNVTLSCEQNLNHDAMYWYRQDPGQGLRLIYYSQIVNDFQKGDIAEGYSVSREKKESFPLTVTSAQKNPTAFYLCASKGGFGGDGYTFGSGTRLTVV.

As regards this clonotype: This could be a read error, since a much larger clone is one nucleotide away. This rearrangement joins TRBV11-2 to TRBJ2-1, with 10 nucleotides matching TRBD2. The CDR3 extends over 15 amino acids. J gave up 6 bases and V 5 bases, and 7 bases lay outside the gene matches. The germline gives CDR1 SGHAT, CDR2 FQNNGV. The CDR3 is CASSVTSGHCNEQFF. The CDR3 DNA is TGTGCCAGCAGCGTGACTAGCGGGCATTGCAATGAGCAGTTCTTC.

This clonotype appeared a few times. The V call is TRBV3-1, the J call TRBJ2-7; 8 nucleotides match TRBD2. CDR1 is LGHDT and CDR2 is YNNKEL in the germline V gene (reference sequence). The CDR3 has 16 amino acids. Trimming cost V 2 bases and J 0 bases; bases outside gene matches: 6. Here the CDR3 DNA reads TGTGCCAGCAGCCAACCTTTAGCGGGGAGCTCCTACGAGCAGTACTTC. Amino acid sequence: CASSQPLAGSSYEQYF.

The rearrangement links TRBV20-1 to TRBJ2-3; possible D gene TRBD1, 5 bases. Germline CDR1 is DFQATT and CDR2 is SNEGSKA (reference sequence). The CDR3 runs 12 residues. The DNA for the CDR3 is TGCAGCCGTTCGACAGACCCAGATACGCAGTATTTT. Its protein product is CSRSTDPDTQYF.

This clonotype was seen at least ten times. The chain joins TRBV6-6 to TRBJ2-2; D is undetermined. Germline V CDR1 and CDR2: MNHNY, SVGAGI (reference sequence). The length of the CDR3 is 10 residues. V shed 4 bases and J shed 8 bases, with 2 bases lying between them. The DNA for the CDR3 is TGTGCCAGCAGTTTTGGGGAGCTGTTTTTT. Translated, it gives CASSFGELFF.

CDR3 amino acids: CATSDGGQGGDTEAFF. The CDR3 nucleotides are TGTGCCACCAGTGATGGTGGACAGGGAGGGGACACTGAAGCTTTCTTT. The chain employs TRBV24-1 and TRBJ1-1; 8 bases line up with TRBD1. The germline V gene has CDR1 KGHDR and CDR2 SFDVKD. J lost 3 bases, V lost 3 bases, and 8 bases had no gene match. The CDR3 extends over 16 amino acids.

This clonotype showed up just a few times. The gene calls are TRBV4-3 and TRBJ2-3; weak D call: TRBD2 (5 bases). The V and J ends lost 2 bases and 1 base respectively, with 10 bases between them. Germline V gene lookup returns CDR1 LGHNA and CDR2 YSLEER. The CDR3 is 15 residues long. Written as DNA, the CDR3 is TGCGCCAGCAGCCAAAGCGGATTTCGCACAGATACGCAGTATTTT. Encoded protein: CASSQSGFRTDTQYF.

The J gene is TRBJ2-5, the V gene TRBV2; D is perhaps TRBD2 (5 bases). The CDR3 runs 14 residues. Trimming cost V 6 bases and J 5 bases, with 16 bases left between them. The germline CDR1 and CDR2 sequences are SNHLY and FYNNEI. The CDR3 bases are TGTGCCAGCAGCAAGGACTGGGCAAGCGAGACCCAGTACTTC. It translates to CASSKDWASETQYF.

This clonotype rates as medium-sized. V usage is TRBV6-6 and J usage is TRBJ1-3; unclear D gene. The germline gives CDR1 MNHNY, CDR2 SVGAGI (reference sequence). This CDR3 has 15 amino acids. V was cut by 2 bases and J by 4 bases, with 12 bases left in between. CDR3 in DNA: TGTGCCAGCAGTTACACCACCGGACCGGGAAACACCATATATTTT. Protein product: CASSYTTGPGNTIYF.

The rearrangement joins TRBV28 to TRBJ2-3; 11 bases fit TRBD1. This CDR3 has 14 residues. The germline gives CDR1 MDHEN, CDR2 SYDVKM. With V trimmed by 4 bases and J by 4 bases, 1 base remained unmatched. The CDR3 sequence: CASSSGQGADTQYF. In DNA form, the CDR3 reads TGTGCCAGCAGTTCGGGACAGGGGGCAGATACGCAGTATTTT.